This TCR beta chain came from a study of T cell responses to AZD1222 COVID-19 vaccine (dated by TCRdb to about 2021). General notes on the study: A total of approximately 250 trial participants underwent TCR sequencing, of whom about 200 had received two doses of AZD1222 and approximately 25 had received two doses of the MenACWY control vaccine. Trial participants were enrolled into age subgroups of 18-55, 56-69 and 70-plus years, which contained around 150, 28 and 57 TCR-sequenced participants, respectively.

Relative to germline, V is missing 6 bases and J is missing 12 bases, with 21 bases of the junction outside any gene match. The germline V gene yields MDHEN for CDR1 and SYDVKM for CDR2. The CDR3 contains 16 residues, cysteine and phenylalanine counted. Only the CDR3 DNA is retained, 48 bases long and in frame from the first base. The time point label, as the study defines it: about 28 days (+/-7) after the second vaccine dose. AZD1222 recipients whose second dose came at about 4 weeks and those whose second dose came at about 12 weeks were combined into one group, since spike-specific TCR depth and breadth did not differ between the two schedules. Vaccinee samples were obtained from the UK trials COV001 and COV002, which included a single-blind randomized controlled phase 2/3 trial of AZD1222 (ChAdOx1 nCoV-19) in healthy adults. For TCRbeta chain sequencing, PBMC samples were collected from trial participants at day 0 and at day 28 after the second dose.

Results and caveats for the whole study, not just this receptor: Conclusions about previously exposed vaccinees are limited because only six or seven AZD1222 recipients were SARS-CoV-2 seropositive at baseline. Vaccine-associated CD4 TCRs spanned the whole spike protein, with dominant responses in regions 160-218 and 743-854. After two AZD1222 doses, spike-specific TCR breadth and depth were significantly higher than at day 0 and than in MenACWY recipients. Epitopes outside the regions mutated in the B.1.351 and B.1.1.7 variants were reportedly recognized by nearly half of the unique spike-specific TCRs. In the small 56-69-year group, the increase in depth fell short of significance, most likely because of low power. Participants were mostly white British, with more females than males. The authors suggested clonal diversity may have been underestimated. Because no day 14 peak-response samples were available, repertoires were characterized only after the peak T cell response.

The CDR3 regions of human TCRbeta chains were subjected to immunosequencing. Per the original workflow: Repertoire TCRs were matched against a reference library of SARS-CoV-2-specific TCRs generated with the MIRA antigen-specificity platform. Breadth was defined as the fraction of unique TCRs that were SARS-CoV-2-associated. Depth was defined as the fraction of total T cells that were SARS-CoV-2-associated. Using the MIRA data, each spike-specific TCR was assigned both to the spike region to which the TCR was reactive and to a CD4 or CD8 class. Log10-transformed breadth and depth values were compared by one-way ANOVA with Sidak's multiple comparisons tests. TCRdb provides this immuneACCESS table in a form limited to in-frame rearrangements. Some clones are lacking; in checked studies, under half of them reflect an unresolved V gene, and why the rest are absent is not known. The V and J calls and clone size are taken from that table; D and trimming were inferred from the DNA. The sample table holds nearly 110,000 clones, of which 92% were seen once. The ten largest clones take up 7.5% to 9.5% of the sample.

A word on this clone: Its antigen is unknown. The record has no base qualities; no much larger clone is one base away.

This specimen consisted of peripheral blood, obtained 28 days after the second AZD1222 dose. This TCR was recovered from an adult who received the AZD1222 COVID-19 vaccine. The chain is made from TRBV28 and TRBJ1-2, with 8 bases aligning to TRBD1. The nucleotides are TGTGCCAGCAGGGACTGGGGGGGCAGGGGGCTGACTTGGGACACCTTC. The resulting protein is CASRDWGGRGLTWDTF.